The 20 T cell receptor beta chains below come from one sample, sequenced in a study of Ad26.COV2.S vaccination and SARS-CoV-2 variants. Noted treatment: 19 received Ad26.COV2.S at low or high dose, single or two shots; several received placebo; per-sample allocation not given. Day 63 after the first vaccine or placebo injection was the time point for sampling. Sequencing used immunoSEQ multiplex PCR; TCRdb keeps in-frame clones, though not all of them. The sample lists 380,000 or so clones; about four fifths were seen once. Sequencing was performed on peripheral blood, taken in a trial of Ad26.COV2.S vaccine versus placebo. Receptors were obtained from a person between 18 and 65 years old who received the Ad26.COV2.S COVID-19 vaccine or a placebo.

The chain employs TRBV18 and TRBJ2-5; D could derive from TRBD1 or TRBD2 (5 bases each). CDR1 is KGHSH and CDR2 is LQKENI in the germline V gene. The V end was cut by 4 bases, the J end by 5 bases, with 11 bases between. This CDR3 region has 13 residues. CDR3 sequence: CASSQPGSETQYF. CDR3 coding DNA: TGTGCCAGCTCACAACCAGGGAGCGAGACCCAGTACTTC.

The chain has TRBV20-1 and TRBJ1-1; D may be TRBD1 (5 bases). The CDR3 has 11 residues. The V gene's germline CDR1 is DFQATT and CDR2 SNEGSKA (reference sequence). V was cut by 6 bases and J by 7 bases, with 12 bases left in between. DNA for the CDR3: TGCAGTGCGAACGGGAGGGGTGAAGCTTTCTTT. Translation: CSANGRGEAFF.

This clone was seen a single time. The chain uses TRBV11-1 and TRBJ2-1; D gene uncertain. CDR1 and CDR2 (germline): SGHAT, FQDESV (reference sequence). V was cut by 3 bases and J by 5 bases, with 11 bases left in between. This CDR3 is 14 amino acids long. CDR3 in amino acids: CASSLLTENNEQFF. The DNA for the CDR3 is TGTGCCAGCAGCTTGTTGACGGAGAACAATGAGCAGTTCTTC.

V usage is TRBV25-1 and J usage is TRBJ2-3, with D perhaps assigned TRBD1 or TRBD2 (6 bases each). Germline values: CDR1 MGHDK, CDR2 SYGVNS. The CDR3 runs to 13 residues. V lost 5 bases and J lost 6, with 12 bases in between. The CDR3, as DNA: TGTGCCAGCAGTTGGGGGGCGAAGGATACGCAGTATTTT. Encoded protein: CASSWGAKDTQYF.

In DNA form, the CDR3 reads TGCAGCGTACGGGACAGGGGCGGGGGGAACACTGAAGCTTTCTTT. Protein sequence: CSVRDRGGGNTEAFF. V is TRBV29-1 and J is TRBJ1-1; 10 bases are shared with TRBD1. CDR1 and CDR2 (germline): SQVTM, ANQGSEA. V shed 6 bases and J 1 base; nucleotides not matched to a gene: 8. The CDR3 covers 15 residues. Filled out from reference TRBV29-1 and TRBJ1-1, the complete variable domain reads SAVISQKPSRDICQRGTSLTIQCQVDSQVTMMFWYRQQPGQSLTLIATANQGSEATYESGFVIDKFPISRPNLTFSTLTVSNMSPEDSSIYLCSVRDRGGGNTEAFFGQGTRLTVV.

The chain carries TRBV5-1 and TRBJ2-1, with 11 bases lining up with TRBD2. CDR3 length: 15 residues. The V gene's germline CDR1 is SGHRS and CDR2 YFSETQ. The V gene end was trimmed by 4 bases and the J gene end by 6 bases; junction bases not matched to a gene: 6. The CDR3 nucleotides read TGCGCCAGCAGCCCCACCGGGACTAGCGGCAATGAGCAGTTCTTC. It yields the protein CASSPTGTSGNEQFF.

Here the CDR3 reads CASSLARGYTDTQYF. Here the CDR3 DNA reads TGTGCCAGCAGCTTGGCAAGGGGGTACACAGATACGCAGTATTTT. The V call is TRBV5-5, the J call TRBJ2-3; D may be TRBD1 (6 bases). The V gene lost 0 bases and the J gene lost 2 bases, with 10 bases spanning the gap. The germline gives CDR1 SGHKS, CDR2 YYEKEE (reference sequence). This CDR3 is 15 amino acids long.

J is TRBJ1-3 and V is TRBV25-1; D might be TRBD1 (5 bases). From germline, CDR1 is MGHDK and CDR2 SYGVNS. Trimming removed 8 bases from V and 3 bases from J, with 14 bases in between. This CDR3 region has 14 residues. DNA of the CDR3: TGTGCCAGCGACACCGGGACGGATGGAAACACCATATATTTT. Encoded protein: CASDTGTDGNTIYF.

The rearrangement joins TRBV24-1 to TRBJ2-3; D remains ambiguous. The CDR3 has 13 amino acids. V was trimmed by 3 bases and J by 5 bases, leaving 8 bases between them. Germline V CDR1 and CDR2: KGHDR, SFDVKD. CDR3: CATSDPLRDTQYF. The CDR3 nucleotides are TGTGCCACCAGTGATCCCCTCCGAGATACGCAGTATTTT.

CDR3 bases: TGTGCCAGCTCACCATTTTTCAGGGTCCAGGGCTTTGAGCAGTTCTTC. Translated, it gives CASSPFFRVQGFEQFF. The chain combines TRBV18 with TRBJ2-1, with D perhaps matching TRBD1 (5 bases). The germline V gene has CDR1 KGHSH and CDR2 LQKENI. The V end was cut by 2 bases, the J end by 9 bases, with 20 bases between. The CDR3 loop spans 16 amino acids.

The V gene is TRBV5-1, the J gene TRBJ2-5, with D unclear. The germline CDR1 and CDR2 sequences are SGHRS and YFSETQ. Trimming removed 1 base at V and 5 bases at J, with 12 bases between. This CDR3 has 14 residues. CDR3 protein: CASSLRSERETQYF. The CDR3 coding sequence is TGCGCCAGCAGCTTGAGGTCCGAACGGGAGACCCAGTACTTC.

The rearrangement links TRBV15 to TRBJ2-7; tentatively, D is TRBD2 (5 bases). The germline V gene encodes CDR1 LNHNV and CDR2 YYDKDF (reference sequence). Trimming took off 5 bases at V and 0 bases at J, with 14 bases between the two ends. The CDR3 loop spans 15 amino acids. CDR3 bases: TGTGCCACCAGCGGATCGAGCGGATACTCCTACGAGCAGTACTTC. It specifies CATSGSSGYSYEQYF.

The chain joins TRBV24-1 to TRBJ2-3, with D maybe TRBD2 (6 bases). The germline V and J ends were trimmed by 1 base and 2 bases, with 12 bases remaining between them. The CDR3 contains 16 residues. CDR1 KGHDR and CDR2 SFDVKD come from the germline V gene. CDR3 residues: CATSDFPEGPTDTQYF. The CDR3 DNA follows: TGTGCCACCAGTGATTTCCCGGAGGGCCCCACAGATACGCAGTATTTT.

J is TRBJ1-2 and V is TRBV19; D is undetermined. The CDR3 has 15 amino acids. CDR1 is LNHDA and CDR2 is SQIVND in the germline V gene (reference sequence). V lost 4 bases and J lost 5, with 17 bases in between. Here the CDR3 reads CASSTLRKTAYGYTF. The CDR3 DNA reads as TGTGCCAGTAGTACTCTCCGGAAAACCGCATATGGCTACACCTTC.

The rearrangement joins TRBV7-9 to TRBJ2-7, with D possibly being TRBD1 or TRBD2 (5 bases each). Germline CDR1 SEHNR, CDR2 FQNEAQ (reference sequence). This CDR3 has 13 residues. V lost 7 bases and J lost 10, with 20 bases in between. Here the CDR3 DNA reads TGTGCCAGCACCCTACAGGTCCTCGGGGATCAGTACTTC. Its translation: CASTLQVLGDQYF.

The chain joins TRBV3-1 (or the pseudogene TRBV3-2) to TRBJ2-5; tentative D call: TRBD2 (6 bases). The CDR3 runs 14 residues. V shed 8 bases and J shed 4 bases, with 17 bases lying between them. Germline CDR1 reads LGHDT; CDR2 reads YNNKEL (reference sequence). The CDR3 sequence: CASHRDSGGETQYF. The CDR3 DNA sequence: TGTGCCAGCCACCGGGACTCCGGAGGAGAGACCCAGTACTTC.

This chain uses TRBV7-3 with TRBJ2-1; no clear D. This CDR3 spans 14 amino acids. V shed 5 bases and J shed 3 bases, with 11 bases lying between them. Per the germline V gene, CDR1 is SGHTA and CDR2 is FQGTGA. The CDR3 DNA sequence: TGTGCCAGCAGCGTCACCCCCCTCTACAATGAGCAGTTCTTC. Its protein is CASSVTPLYNEQFF.

The J gene is TRBJ1-1, the V gene TRBV4-3, with D unresolved. Germline V gene sequence: CDR1 LGHNA, CDR2 YSLEER. Trimming took off 0 bases at V and 3 bases at J, with 8 bases between the two ends. This CDR3 is 14 amino acids long. CDR3 bases: TGCGCCAGCAGCCAAGACCCCAGAGACACTGAAGCTTTCTTT. Its protein product is CASSQDPRDTEAFF.

V usage is TRBV7-6 and J usage is TRBJ2-3, with 12 bases lining up with TRBD2. The CDR3 covers 19 residues. The germline V gene encodes CDR1 SGHVS and CDR2 FNYEAQ. J gave up 0 bases and V 5 bases, and 12 bases lay outside the gene matches. The CDR3 region is CASSPDLAGGVPSTDTQYF. CDR3 DNA: TGTGCCAGCAGCCCGGATCTAGCGGGGGGGGTTCCTAGCACAGATACGCAGTATTTT.

The chain recombines TRBV24-1 with TRBJ2-6; D not certain. Looked up from germline, CDR1 is KGHDR and CDR2 is SFDVKD. This CDR3 contains 15 residues. V was trimmed by 7 bases and J by 1 base, leaving 10 bases between them. CDR3 bases: TGTGCCACCAGCTCAACAGCTTCTGGGGCCAACGTCCTGACTTTC. It translates to CATSSTASGANVLTF.